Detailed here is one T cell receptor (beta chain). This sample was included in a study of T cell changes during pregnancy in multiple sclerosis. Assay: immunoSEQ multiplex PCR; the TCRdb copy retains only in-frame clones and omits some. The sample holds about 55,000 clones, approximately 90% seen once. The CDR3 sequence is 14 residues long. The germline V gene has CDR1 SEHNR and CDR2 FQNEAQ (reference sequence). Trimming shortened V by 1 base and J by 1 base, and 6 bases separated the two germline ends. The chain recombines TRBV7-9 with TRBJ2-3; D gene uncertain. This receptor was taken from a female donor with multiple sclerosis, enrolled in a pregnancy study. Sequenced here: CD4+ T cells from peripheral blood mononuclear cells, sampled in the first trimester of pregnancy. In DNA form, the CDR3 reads TGTGCCAGCAGCTTAGTTTCCGGCACAGATACGCAGTATTTT. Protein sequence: CASSLVSGTDTQYF.